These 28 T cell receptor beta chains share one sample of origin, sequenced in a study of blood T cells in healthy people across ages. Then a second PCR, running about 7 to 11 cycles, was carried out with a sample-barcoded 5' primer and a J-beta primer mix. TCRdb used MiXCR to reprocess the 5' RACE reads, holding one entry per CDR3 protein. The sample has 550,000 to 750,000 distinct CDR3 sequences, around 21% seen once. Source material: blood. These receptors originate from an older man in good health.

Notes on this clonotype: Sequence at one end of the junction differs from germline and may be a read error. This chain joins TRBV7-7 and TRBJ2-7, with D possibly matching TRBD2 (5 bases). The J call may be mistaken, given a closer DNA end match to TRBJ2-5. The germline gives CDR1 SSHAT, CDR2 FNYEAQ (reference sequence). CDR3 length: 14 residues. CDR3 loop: CASSFGENQETQYF. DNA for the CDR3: TGTGCTAGCAGCTTCGGGGAGAATCAAGAGACCCAGTACTTC.

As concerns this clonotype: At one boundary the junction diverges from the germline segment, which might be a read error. The chain's CDR3 is CSARDQEAQYF. CDR3 DNA: TGCAGTGCTAGAGATCAAGAGGCCCAGTACTTC. This sequence joins TRBV20-1 and TRBJ2-5, with D uncertain. The CDR3 sequence is 11 residues long. Germline assignment: CDR1 DFQATT and CDR2 SNEGSKA (reference sequence).

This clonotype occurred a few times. The CDR3 DNA is TGTGCCAGCAGCCTCAGGGCAGGACTAGCGGGCATTCAGGCGTCCTACGAGCAGTACTTC. As protein: CASSLRAGLAGIQASYEQYF. This chain connects TRBV4-2 to TRBJ2-7; 11 bases line up with TRBD2. The J segment lost 1 base and the V segment lost 4 bases, leaving 18 bases of the junction unmatched. Germline V CDR1 and CDR2: LGHNA, YNFKEQ. CDR3 length equals 20 residues.

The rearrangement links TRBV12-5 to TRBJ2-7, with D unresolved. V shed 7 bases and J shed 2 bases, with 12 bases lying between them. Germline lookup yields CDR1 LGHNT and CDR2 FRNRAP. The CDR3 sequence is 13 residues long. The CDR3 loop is CASDPAKTYEQYF. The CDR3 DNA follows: TGTGCTAGTGACCCTGCTAAGACCTACGAGCAGTACTTC. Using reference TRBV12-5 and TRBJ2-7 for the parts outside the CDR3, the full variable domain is DARVTQTPRHKVTEMGQEVTMRCQPILGHNTVFWYRQTMMQGLELLAYFRNRAPLDDSGMPKDRFSAEMPDATLATLKIQPSEPRDSAVYFCASDPAKTYEQYFGPGTRLTVT.

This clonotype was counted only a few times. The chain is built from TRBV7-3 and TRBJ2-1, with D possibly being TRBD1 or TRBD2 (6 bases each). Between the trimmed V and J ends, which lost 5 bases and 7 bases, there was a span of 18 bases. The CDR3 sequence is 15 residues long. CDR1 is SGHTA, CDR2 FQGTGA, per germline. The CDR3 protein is CASSLRGVGRNEQFF. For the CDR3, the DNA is TGTGCCAGCAGCCTAAGGGGGGTGGGGAGGAATGAGCAGTTCTTC.

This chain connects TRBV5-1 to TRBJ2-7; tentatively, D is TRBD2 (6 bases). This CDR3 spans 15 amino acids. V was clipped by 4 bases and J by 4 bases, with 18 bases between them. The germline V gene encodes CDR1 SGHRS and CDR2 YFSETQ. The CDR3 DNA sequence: TGCGCCAGCAGCCTCCGGGGGATCGTAGGGTACGAGCAGTACTTC. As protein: CASSLRGIVGYEQYF.

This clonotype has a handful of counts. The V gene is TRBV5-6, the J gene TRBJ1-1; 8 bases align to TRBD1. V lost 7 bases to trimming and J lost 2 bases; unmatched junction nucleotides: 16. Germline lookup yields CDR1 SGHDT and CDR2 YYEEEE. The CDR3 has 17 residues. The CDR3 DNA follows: TGTGCCAGCCTGGAAACCGGGACAGGACTACTAAACACTGAAGCTTTCTTT. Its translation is CASLETGTGLLNTEAFF.

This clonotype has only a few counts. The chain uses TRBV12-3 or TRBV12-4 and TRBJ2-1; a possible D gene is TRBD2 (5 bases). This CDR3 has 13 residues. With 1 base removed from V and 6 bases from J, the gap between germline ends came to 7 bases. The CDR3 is CASSLGLRNEQFF. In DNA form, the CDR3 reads TGTGCCAGCAGTTTAGGACTACGCAATGAGCAGTTCTTC.

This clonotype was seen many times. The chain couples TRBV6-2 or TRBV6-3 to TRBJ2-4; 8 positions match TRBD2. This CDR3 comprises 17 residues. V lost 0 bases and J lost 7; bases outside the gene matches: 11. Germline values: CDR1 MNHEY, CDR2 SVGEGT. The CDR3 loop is CASSYSLHRTSLNIQYF. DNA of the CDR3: TGTGCCAGCAGTTACTCGTTGCACCGGACTAGCTTGAACATTCAGTACTTC.

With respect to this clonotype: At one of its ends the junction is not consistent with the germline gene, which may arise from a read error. CDR3 residues: CASSLEGTANYIEQFF. CDR3 nucleotide sequence: TGTGCCAGCAGCTTGGAAGGGACAGCGAACTACATTGAGCAGTTCTTC. The chain employs TRBV11-2 and TRBJ2-1; TRBD1 matches 7 bases. CDR1 is SGHAT, CDR2 FQNNGV, per germline. The CDR3 is 16 residues long.

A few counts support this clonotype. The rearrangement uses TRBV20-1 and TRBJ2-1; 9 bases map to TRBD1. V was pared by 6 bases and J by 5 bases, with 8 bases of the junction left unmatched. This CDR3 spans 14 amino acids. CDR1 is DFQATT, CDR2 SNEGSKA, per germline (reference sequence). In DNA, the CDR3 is TGCAGTGCCCGGACAGGGGTGTTCGACAATGAGCAGTTCTTC. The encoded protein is CSARTGVFDNEQFF.

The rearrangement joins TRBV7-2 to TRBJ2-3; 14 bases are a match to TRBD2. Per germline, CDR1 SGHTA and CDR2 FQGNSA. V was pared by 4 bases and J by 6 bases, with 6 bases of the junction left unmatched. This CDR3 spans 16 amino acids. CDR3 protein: CASSSPTSGRADTQYF. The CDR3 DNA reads TGTGCCAGCAGCTCCCCGACTAGCGGGAGGGCCGATACGCAGTATTTT.

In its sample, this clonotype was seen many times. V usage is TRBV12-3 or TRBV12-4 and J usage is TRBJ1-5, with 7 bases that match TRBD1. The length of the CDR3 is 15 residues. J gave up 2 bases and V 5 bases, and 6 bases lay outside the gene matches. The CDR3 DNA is TGTGCCAGCAGTGGACAGGAATCGGGCAATCAGCCCCAGCATTTT. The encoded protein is CASSGQESGNQPQHF.

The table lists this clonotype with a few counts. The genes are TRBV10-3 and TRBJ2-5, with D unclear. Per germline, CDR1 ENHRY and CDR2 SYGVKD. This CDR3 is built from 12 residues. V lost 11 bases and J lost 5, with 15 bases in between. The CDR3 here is CAGGPDPETQYF. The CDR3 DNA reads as TGTGCCGGCGGACCCGATCCGGAGACCCAGTACTTC.

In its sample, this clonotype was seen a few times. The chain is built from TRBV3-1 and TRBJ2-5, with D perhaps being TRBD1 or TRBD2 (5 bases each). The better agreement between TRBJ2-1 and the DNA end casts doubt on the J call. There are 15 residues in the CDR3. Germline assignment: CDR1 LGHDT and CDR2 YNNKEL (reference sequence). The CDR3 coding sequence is TGTGCCAGCAGCCAAGATCCGGGGCCTCGGAATGAGCAGTTCTTC. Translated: CASSQDPGPRNEQFF.

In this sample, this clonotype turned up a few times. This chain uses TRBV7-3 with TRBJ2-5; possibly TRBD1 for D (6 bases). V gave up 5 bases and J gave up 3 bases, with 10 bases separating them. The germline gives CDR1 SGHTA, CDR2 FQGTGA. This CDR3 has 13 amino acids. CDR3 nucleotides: TGTGCCAGCAGCGCCCACAGGGAAGAGACCCAGTACTTC. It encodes CASSAHREETQYF. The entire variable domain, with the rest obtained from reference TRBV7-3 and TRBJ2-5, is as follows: GAGVSQTPSNKVTEKGKYVELRCDPISGHTALYWYRQSLGQGPEFLIYFQGTGAADDSGLPNDRFFAVRPEGSVSTLKIQRTERGDSAVYLCASSAHREETQYFGPGTRLLVL.

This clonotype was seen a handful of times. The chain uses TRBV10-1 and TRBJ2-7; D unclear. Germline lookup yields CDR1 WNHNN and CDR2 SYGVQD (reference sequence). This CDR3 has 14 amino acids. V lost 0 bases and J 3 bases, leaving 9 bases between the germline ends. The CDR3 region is CASSESNSLYEQYF. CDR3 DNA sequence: TGCGCCAGCAGTGAGTCGAATAGTCTCTACGAGCAGTACTTC.

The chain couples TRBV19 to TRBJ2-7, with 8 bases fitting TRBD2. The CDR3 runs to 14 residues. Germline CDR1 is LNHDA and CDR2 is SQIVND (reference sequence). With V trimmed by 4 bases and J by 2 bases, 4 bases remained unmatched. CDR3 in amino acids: CASSKPGLAYEQYF. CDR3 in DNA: TGTGCCAGTAGTAAACCGGGACTAGCCTACGAGCAGTACTTC.

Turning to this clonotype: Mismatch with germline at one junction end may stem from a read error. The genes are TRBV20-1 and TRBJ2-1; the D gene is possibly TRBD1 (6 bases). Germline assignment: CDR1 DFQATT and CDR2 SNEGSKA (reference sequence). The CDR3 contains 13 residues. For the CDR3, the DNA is TGTAGTGGAAGACAGGATAGGTACAATGAGCAGTTCTTC. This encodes CSGRQDRYNEQFF.

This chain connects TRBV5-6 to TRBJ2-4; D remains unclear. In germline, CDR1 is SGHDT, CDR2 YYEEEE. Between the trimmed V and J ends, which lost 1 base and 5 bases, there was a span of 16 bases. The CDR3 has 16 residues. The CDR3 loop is CASSLLVKHSQNIQYF. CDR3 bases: TGTGCCAGCAGCTTGTTGGTCAAACATTCTCAAAACATTCAGTACTTC.

The CDR3 loop is CASSQDRAGRRNIQYF. The CDR3 DNA reads TGCGCCAGCAGCCAAGATCGCGCAGGGAGGAGGAACATTCAGTACTTC. V gene TRBV4-1 combines with J gene TRBJ2-4, with D possibly being TRBD2 (6 bases). The germline V and J ends were trimmed by 0 bases and 7 bases, with 16 bases remaining between them. This CDR3 has 16 amino acids. Germline CDR1 reads MGHRA; CDR2 reads YSYEKL.

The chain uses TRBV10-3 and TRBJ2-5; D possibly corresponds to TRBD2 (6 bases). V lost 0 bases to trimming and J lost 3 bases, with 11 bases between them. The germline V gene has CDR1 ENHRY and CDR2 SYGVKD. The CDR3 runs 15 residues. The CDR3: CAISESARDKETQYF. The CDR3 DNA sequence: TGTGCCATCAGTGAGTCGGCGCGGGATAAAGAGACCCAGTACTTC.

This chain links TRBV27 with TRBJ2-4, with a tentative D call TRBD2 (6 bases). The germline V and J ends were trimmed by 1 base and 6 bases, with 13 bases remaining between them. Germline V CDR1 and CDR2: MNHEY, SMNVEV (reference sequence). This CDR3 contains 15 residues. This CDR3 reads CASSLWGLGGNIQYF. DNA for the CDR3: TGTGCCAGCAGTTTATGGGGCCTGGGGGGAAACATTCAGTACTTC.

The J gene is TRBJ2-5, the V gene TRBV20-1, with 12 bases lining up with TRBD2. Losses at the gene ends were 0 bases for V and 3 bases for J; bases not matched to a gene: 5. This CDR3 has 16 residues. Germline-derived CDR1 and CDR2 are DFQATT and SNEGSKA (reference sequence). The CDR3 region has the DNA TGCAGTGCTAGAGATCTAGCGGGGGGGGATGAAGAGACCCAGTACTTC. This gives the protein CSARDLAGGDEETQYF.

The CDR3 loop is CSASMSGGYEQYF. DNA of the CDR3: TGCAGTGCTAGTATGAGCGGGGGCTACGAGCAGTACTTC. The chain carries TRBV20-1 and TRBJ2-7; 8 nucleotides line up with TRBD2. The junction had 4 bases not matched to a gene; V was cut back by 3 bases and J by 3 bases. Germline CDR1 DFQATT, CDR2 SNEGSKA (reference sequence). The CDR3 contains 13 residues.

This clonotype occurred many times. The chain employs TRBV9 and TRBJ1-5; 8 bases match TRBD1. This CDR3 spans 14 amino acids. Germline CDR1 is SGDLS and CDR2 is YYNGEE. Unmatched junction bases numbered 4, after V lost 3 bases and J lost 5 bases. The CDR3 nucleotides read TGTGCCAGCAGCGCACAGGGGGAGCATCAGCCCCAGCATTTT. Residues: CASSAQGEHQPQHF.

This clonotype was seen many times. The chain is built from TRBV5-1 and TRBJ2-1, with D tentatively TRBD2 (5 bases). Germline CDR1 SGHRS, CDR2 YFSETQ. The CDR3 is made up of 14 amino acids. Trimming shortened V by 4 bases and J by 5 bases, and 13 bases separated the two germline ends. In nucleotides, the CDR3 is TGCGCCAGCAGCGTGCATACTAGGGACAATGAGCAGTTCTTC. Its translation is CASSVHTRDNEQFF. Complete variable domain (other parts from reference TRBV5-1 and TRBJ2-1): KAGVTQTPRYLIKTRGQQVTLSCSPISGHRSVSWYQQTPGQGLQFLFEYFSETQRNKGNFPGRFSGRQFSNSRSEMNVSTLELGDSALYLCASSVHTRDNEQFFGPGTRLTVL.

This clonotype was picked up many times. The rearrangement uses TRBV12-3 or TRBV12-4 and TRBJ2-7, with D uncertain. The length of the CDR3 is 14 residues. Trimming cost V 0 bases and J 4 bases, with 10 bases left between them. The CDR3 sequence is CASSLAGPDYEQYF. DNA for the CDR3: TGTGCCAGCAGTTTAGCGGGTCCCGATTACGAGCAGTACTTC.